These 30 T cell receptor beta chains originate from one sample sequenced in a study of T cell responses to AZD1222 COVID-19 vaccine. The assay was immunoSEQ multiplex PCR, and TCRdb's table has in-frame clones only and misses some. The sample has about 130,000 clones, about nine tenths seen once; the top ten hold around 0.99%. Sequencing used peripheral blood, obtained 28 days after the second AZD1222 dose. These receptor sequences come from an adult who received the AZD1222 COVID-19 vaccine.

The J gene is TRBJ1-6, the V gene TRBV7-9; D is unresolved. The germline CDR1 and CDR2 sequences are SEHNR and FQNEAQ (reference sequence). V was pared by 0 bases and J by 8 bases, with 5 bases between. This CDR3 has 13 residues. This CDR3 reads CASSLAPDSPLHF. DNA of the CDR3: TGTGCCAGCAGCTTAGCTCCCGATTCACCCCTCCACTTT.

The rearrangement joins TRBV11-3 to TRBJ1-2, with D possibly being TRBD1 (5 bases). Trimming left V 5 bases short and J 11 bases short, with 15 bases between. The CDR3 loop spans 12 amino acids. The germline CDR1 and CDR2 sequences are SGHNT and YENEEA. As DNA, the CDR3 is TGTGCCAGCAGCCCAATTAGGGGAAGTTACACCTTC. It yields the protein CASSPIRGSYTF.

V is TRBV25-1 and J is TRBJ1-3; D might be TRBD1 (5 bases). Trimming shortened V by 2 bases and J by 0 bases, and 14 bases separated the two germline ends. The V gene's germline CDR1 is MGHDK and CDR2 SYGVNS. CDR3 length equals 17 residues. As DNA, the CDR3 is TGTGCCAGCAGTGAAGCGTGGGGGTCCCTCTCTGGAAACACCATATATTTT. Protein sequence: CASSEAWGSLSGNTIYF.

This clone was seen repeatedly, ten times or more. The chain combines TRBV6-5 with TRBJ2-7; no reliable D call. Trimming left V 8 bases short and J 3 bases short, with 11 bases between. The CDR3 covers 12 residues. The germline gives CDR1 MNHEY, CDR2 SVGAGI. The CDR3 is CASRRSFYEQYF. The CDR3, as DNA: TGTGCCAGCCGAAGGAGTTTCTACGAGCAGTACTTC.

This chain connects TRBV7-9 to TRBJ2-2, with 13 positions matching TRBD2. Germline loops: CDR1 SEHNR, CDR2 FQNEAQ (reference sequence). The CDR3 spans 17 residues. V lost 1 base and J lost 5; bases outside the gene matches: 4. CDR3 residues: CASSLELAGGPTGELFF. For the CDR3, the DNA is TGTGCCAGCAGCTTAGAACTAGCGGGAGGGCCGACCGGGGAGCTGTTTTTT.

The chain recombines TRBV24-1 with TRBJ2-2; TRBD1 matches at 7 bases. Germline V lookup: CDR1 KGHDR, CDR2 SFDVKD. J was trimmed by 1 base and V by 9 bases; bases with no gene match: 16. The length of the CDR3 is 18 residues. Written as DNA, the CDR3 is TGTGCCACCGGCGGTTCCAGCCCGGGACAGCGGAACACCGGGGAGCTGTTTTTT. Its protein is CATGGSSPGQRNTGELFF.

The gene calls are TRBV28 and TRBJ2-1; 11 positions agree with TRBD2. CDR3 length: 17 amino acids. CDR1 and CDR2 from the germline V gene are MDHEN and SYDVKM. Trimming removed 3 bases from V and 4 bases from J; junction bases left unmatched: 8. The CDR3 bases are TGTGCCAGCAGTTTCGTGTCTAGCGGGGGGACTTACAATGAGCAGTTCTTC. Its translation is CASSFVSSGGTYNEQFF. The complete variable domain, with remaining parts taken from reference TRBV28 and TRBJ2-1, reads DVKVTQSSRYLVKRTGEKVFLECVQDMDHENMFWYRQDPGLGLRLIYFSYDVKMKEKGDIPEGYSVSREKKERFSLILESASTNQTSMYLCASSFVSSGGTYNEQFFGPGTRLTVL.

The rearrangement links TRBV6-1 to TRBJ1-5, with TRBD1 identical over 8 bases. From germline, CDR1 is MNHNS and CDR2 SASEGT. The ends lost 1 base at V and 4 bases at J; junction bases unmatched: 3. The CDR3 sequence is 15 residues long. DNA for the CDR3: TGTGCCAGCAGTGAAGAATACAGGGGGAATCAGCCCCAGCATTTT. This translates into CASSEEYRGNQPQHF.

The chain couples TRBV11-3 to TRBJ1-1; D is ambiguous. Germline loops: CDR1 SGHNT, CDR2 YENEEA. V was shortened by 1 base and J by 1 base, with 4 bases between the two germline ends. This CDR3 has 13 amino acids. DNA of the CDR3: TGTGCCAGCAGCTTAGGGACGAACACTGAAGCTTTCTTT. Its protein is CASSLGTNTEAFF. Based on the CDR3 plus reference TRBV11-3 and TRBJ1-1, the full variable domain is EAGVVQSPRYKIIEKKQPVAFWCNPISGHNTLYWYLQNLGQGPELLIRYENEEAVDDSQLPKDRFSAERLKGVDSTLKIQPAELGDSAVYLCASSLGTNTEAFFGQGTRLTVV.

This clone was recorded only once. The rearrangement links TRBV5-1 to TRBJ1-6, with a weak D call TRBD1 (6 bases). V was clipped by 4 bases and J by 3 bases, with 11 bases between them. This CDR3 has 15 residues. Germline lookup yields CDR1 SGHRS and CDR2 YFSETQ. CDR3 sequence reads: CASSPAGDYNSPLHF. The CDR3 coding sequence is TGCGCCAGCAGCCCTGCAGGGGACTATAATTCACCCCTCCACTTT.

This clone was seen just once. This chain uses TRBV5-1 with TRBJ2-7, with 9 bases identical to TRBD1. V lost 2 bases to trimming and J lost 6 bases; unmatched junction nucleotides: 9. Germline V gene data show CDR1 as SGHRS and CDR2 as YFSETQ. There are 15 residues in the CDR3. The CDR3 DNA reads as TGCGCCAGCAGCTTACAGGGGGCAAGGGTTGGCGAGCAGTACTTC. This gives the protein CASSLQGARVGEQYF.

The rearrangement uses TRBV2 and TRBJ2-2, with TRBD2 identical over 7 bases. This CDR3 comprises 15 residues. The germline V gene has CDR1 SNHLY and CDR2 FYNNEI. Unmatched junction bases numbered 9, after V lost 7 bases and J lost 4 bases. CDR3 sequence reads: CASNPPGGGTGELFF. The CDR3, as DNA: TGTGCCAGCAACCCTCCGGGAGGCGGCACCGGGGAGCTGTTTTTT.

The chain recombines TRBV27 with TRBJ2-2; no reliable D call. Germline assignment: CDR1 MNHEY and CDR2 SMNVEV (reference sequence). The CDR3 totals 17 residues. V was trimmed by 0 bases and J by 4 bases, leaving 15 bases between them. The CDR3 DNA sequence: TGTGCCAGCAGTTTATCCCAAATCCCTACACGCACCGGGGAGCTGTTTTTT. Translating it yields CASSLSQIPTRTGELFF.

Here the CDR3 DNA reads TGTGCCAGCAGCTTAAAGGGAATCTCTGGAAACACCATATATTTT. Its translation is CASSLKGISGNTIYF. The rearrangement joins TRBV7-9 to TRBJ1-3; the D is unclear. Germline V gives CDR1 SEHNR, CDR2 FQNEAQ (reference sequence). The V gene lost 2 bases and the J gene lost 0 bases, with 8 bases spanning the gap. This CDR3 spans 15 amino acids.

This rearrangement joins TRBV3-1 (or the pseudogene TRBV3-2) to TRBJ2-7; D is uncertain. The ends were cut back, 3 bases at V and 5 bases at J, with 8 bases in the middle. The CDR3 runs 12 residues. CDR1 is LGHDT and CDR2 is YNNKEL in the germline V gene (reference sequence). The CDR3 here is CASSHLVDEQYF. CDR3 DNA: TGTGCCAGCAGCCATCTTGTGGACGAGCAGTACTTC.

V is TRBV30 and J is TRBJ1-2, with 9 bases aligning to TRBD1. Germline lookup yields CDR1 GTSNPN and CDR2 SVGIG (reference sequence). V lost 3 bases, J lost 4 bases, and 15 bases stayed unmatched. The CDR3 is made up of 17 amino acids. The CDR3 DNA sequence: TGTGCCTGGAGGGCAACCCGGGACAGGGATTTTGCCTATGGCTACACCTTC. Residues: CAWRATRDRDFAYGYTF. Using reference TRBV30 and TRBJ1-2 for the parts outside the CDR3, the full variable domain is SQTIHQWPATLVQPVGSPLSLECTVEGTSNPNLYWYRQAAGRGLQLLFYSVGIGQISSEVPQNLSASRPQDRQFILSSKKLLLSDSGFYLCAWRATRDRDFAYGYTFGSGTRLTVV.

The V gene is TRBV6-4, the J gene TRBJ2-7; 9 nucleotides line up with TRBD1. Germline CDR1 MRHNA, CDR2 SNTAGT. The CDR3 has 15 residues. V was pared by 6 bases and J by 1 base, with 7 bases of the junction left unmatched. CDR3 sequence: CASRPVDRGSYEQYF. DNA for the CDR3: TGTGCCAGCAGGCCGGTAGACAGGGGGTCCTACGAGCAGTACTTC.

This chain uses TRBV18 with TRBJ1-2; D not resolved. Germline V gene data show CDR1 as KGHSH and CDR2 as LQKENI. The CDR3 covers 16 residues. The germline V and J ends were trimmed by 1 base and 0 bases, with 12 bases remaining between them. This CDR3 is CASSPQGSGANYGYTF. In nucleotides, the CDR3 is TGTGCCAGCTCACCACAGGGTTCGGGAGCTAACTATGGCTACACCTTC.

About this clone itself: The sample carries other DNA sequences with the same CDR3. This rearrangement joins TRBV6-1 to TRBJ2-1, with a possible D match to TRBD1 (7 bases). The CDR3 sequence is 16 residues long. V was clipped by 1 base and J by 2 bases, with 12 bases between them. Germline CDR1 MNHNS, CDR2 SASEGT. The CDR3 region has the DNA TGTGCCAGCAGTGAAGACGGAGGGGGCGCCTACAATGAGCAGTTCTTC. Amino acids: CASSEDGGGAYNEQFF.

The rearrangement uses TRBV29-1 and TRBJ1-4; 7 positions match TRBD1. The V segment lost 5 bases and the J segment 4 bases; nucleotides outside the gene matches: 4. The CDR3 length is 13 residues. Germline V gene lookup returns CDR1 SQVTM and CDR2 ANQGSEA. CDR3 residues: CSVRRQGNEKLFF. The CDR3 nucleotides are TGCAGCGTTCGCAGACAGGGTAATGAAAAACTGTTTTTT.

In its sample, this clone was seen many times. The chain uses TRBV28 and TRBJ2-5; 16 positions agree with TRBD2. Germline lookup yields CDR1 MDHEN and CDR2 SYDVKM. The V gene end was trimmed by 7 bases and the J gene end by 3 bases; junction bases not matched to a gene: 11. CDR3 length: 18 residues. The CDR3 region is CASIGLRGTSGREETQYF. Written as DNA, the CDR3 is TGTGCCAGCATCGGATTGCGGGGGACTAGCGGGAGGGAAGAGACCCAGTACTTC.

The V call is TRBV5-1, the J call TRBJ1-2; D may be TRBD1 (6 bases). Trimming removed 4 bases from V and 0 bases from J, with 13 bases in between. CDR3 length equals 15 residues. CDR1 is SGHRS, CDR2 YFSETQ, per germline. For the CDR3, the DNA is TGCGCCAGCAGCCCCGGACAGTCAGCTAACTATGGCTACACCTTC. This encodes CASSPGQSANYGYTF.

The chain employs TRBV7-9 and TRBJ2-3; D ambiguous. This CDR3 comprises 12 residues. Germline CDR1 is SEHNR and CDR2 is FQNEAQ (reference sequence). The ends were cut back, 5 bases at V and 6 bases at J, with 9 bases in the middle. The CDR3: CASSKAWDTQYF. DNA of the CDR3: TGTGCCAGCAGCAAGGCCTGGGATACGCAGTATTTT.

This chain links TRBV19 with TRBJ2-7; D ambiguous. The germline V gene has CDR1 LNHDA and CDR2 SQIVND (reference sequence). CDR3 length equals 15 residues. The germline V and J ends were trimmed by 3 bases and 3 bases, with 15 bases remaining between them. The CDR3 region has the DNA TGTGCCAGTAGTATCGGACCTACTACACTCTACGAGCAGTACTTC. This codes for CASSIGPTTLYEQYF.

The chain links TRBV25-1 to TRBJ2-2; D may be TRBD1 (6 bases). Trimming removed 3 bases at V and 4 bases at J, with 12 bases between. Germline-derived CDR1 and CDR2 are MGHDK and SYGVNS. The CDR3 is 15 residues long. This CDR3 is CASSDTMDSTGELFF. CDR3 in DNA: TGTGCCAGCAGTGACACCATGGACAGCACCGGGGAGCTGTTTTTT.

The chain employs TRBV7-2 and TRBJ1-2, with 7 nucleotides matching TRBD1. This CDR3 spans 14 amino acids. V lost 3 bases and J lost 3; bases outside the gene matches: 4. Germline values: CDR1 SGHTA, CDR2 FQGNSA. CDR3 nucleotides: TGTGCCAGCAGCTTCAATCAGGGGGACTATGGCTACACCTTC. It yields the protein CASSFNQGDYGYTF.

V is TRBV12-5 and J is TRBJ2-1; D is unresolved. This CDR3 region has 11 residues. CDR1 is LGHNT and CDR2 is FRNRAP in the germline V gene. Trimming stripped 6 bases from V and 4 bases from J, with 4 bases between. Written as DNA, the CDR3 is TGTGCTAGTGGCCAATACAATGAGCAGTTCTTC. This encodes CASGQYNEQFF.

V and J are TRBV18 and TRBJ2-1, with 14 bases aligning to TRBD2. The germline CDR1 and CDR2 sequences are KGHSH and LQKENI. Trimming cost V 3 bases and J 6 bases; bases outside gene matches: 7. CDR3 length: 17 amino acids. CDR3 in DNA: TGTGCCAGCTCACCGCCCTCCGGGACTAGCGGGAGCAATGAGCAGTTCTTC. Amino acid sequence: CASSPPSGTSGSNEQFF.

The chain is built from TRBV6-5 and TRBJ1-4; 9 bases match TRBD1. J was trimmed by 8 bases and V by 2 bases; bases with no gene match: 6. Germline V lookup: CDR1 MNHEY, CDR2 SVGAGI. CDR3 length: 15 residues. The CDR3 DNA reads TGTGCCAGCAGTTACGGGACAGGGCCTACGGAAAAACTGTTTTTT. Amino acids: CASSYGTGPTEKLFF.

The chain has TRBV9 and TRBJ1-3; the D is unclear. The CDR3 has 13 amino acids. V lost 4 bases to trimming and J lost 4 bases, with 9 bases between them. Germline V gene data show CDR1 as SGDLS and CDR2 as YYNGEE. This CDR3 is CASSFQAGNTIYF. The CDR3 nucleotides are TGTGCCAGCAGCTTCCAGGCGGGAAACACCATATATTTT.